These T cell receptor beta chains were read from a single sample in a study of CD8+CD57+ T cells in acquired aplastic anemia. TCRdb used MiXCR to reprocess the reads, holding one entry per CDR3 protein. The repertoire holds about 290,000 distinct CDR3 sequences, with 50% to 65% as singletons. Sequences were obtained from sorted CD4+, CD8+, or CD8+CD57+ T cells (not recorded which) from PBMCs. All receptors derive from a human donor with aplastic anemia. Both conserved end residues are part of each CDR3. The order of the fields is V gene, D gene, J gene, clone size, CDR3 protein, CDR3 DNA. D genes are given only for firm matches. A clone size is listed for some rows: how often the clone was seen (once, few, many), or a class if it is expanded.

TRBV5-1	.	TRBJ2-5	.	CASSTDPRQETQYF	TGCGCCAGCAGCACCGACCCTAGGCAAGAGACCCAGTACTTC
TRBV7-3	.	TRBJ2-3	many	CASSLTHSTDTQYF	TGTGCCAGCAGCTTGACGCATTCCACAGATACGCAGTATTTT
TRBV7-9	TRBD1	TRBJ2-2	many	CASSEFDRGNTGELFF	TGTGCCAGCAGCGAATTCGACAGGGGCAACACCGGGGAGCTGTTTTTT
TRBV7-2	TRBD2	TRBJ2-5	.	CASSLVGGGLETQYF	TGTGCCAGCAGCTTAGTTGGGGGGGGTTTGGAGACCCAGTACTTC
TRBV7-9	.	TRBJ2-1	many	CASSLGLQTEQFF	TGTGCCAGCAGCTTAGGTTTACAGACTGAGCAGTTCTTC
TRBV5-1	TRBD1	TRBJ2-2	.	CASSLRGQAGAGELFF	TGCGCCAGCAGCCTTCGGGGACAGGCAGGGGCCGGGGAGCTGTTTTTT
TRBV12-3/TRBV12-4	.	TRBJ1-5	once	CASSEGRGHSDQPQHF	TGTGCCAGCAGTGAGGGACGGGGTCATAGCGATCAGCCCCAGCATTTT
TRBV19	TRBD2	TRBJ2-3	many	CASSMGLAGRADTQYF	TGTGCCAGTAGTATGGGACTAGCGGGGAGGGCAGATACGCAGTATTTT
TRBV20-1	TRBD1	TRBJ2-5	.	CSAREGTGTALQYF	TGCAGTGCTAGAGAGGGAACAGGGACAGCCCTGCAGTACTTC
TRBV5-1	TRBD2	TRBJ2-1	.	CASSLGLAGAPSYNEQFF	TGCGCCAGCAGCTTGGGGCTAGCGGGAGCCCCCTCCTACAATGAGCAGTTCTTC
TRBV2	.	TRBJ2-3	.	CVVAGGQRDTQYF	TGTGTCGTAGCAGGGGGGCAGAGAGATACGCAGTATTTT
TRBV10-3	TRBD1	TRBJ1-1	.	CAIRAGQMNTEAFF	TGTGCCATCAGGGCGGGACAGATGAACACTGAAGCTTTCTTT
TRBV20-1	.	TRBJ2-3	.	CSATGTVGDTQYF	TGCAGTGCCACCGGGACTGTTGGGGATACGCAGTATTTT
TRBV19	.	TRBJ1-5	.	CASSIQGWSNQPQHF	TGTGCCAGTAGTATACAGGGGTGGAGCAATCAGCCCCAGCATTTT
TRBV4-1	.	TRBJ2-7	.	CASSQAMTYEQYF	TGCGCCAGCAGCCAGGCAATGACCTACGAGCAGTACTTC
TRBV7-9	TRBD1	TRBJ2-2	many	CASSPRTGSSTGELFF	TGTGCCAGCAGCCCCCGGACAGGGTCTAGCACCGGGGAGCTGTTTTTT
TRBV20-1	TRBD2	TRBJ2-7	.	CSAPPRTSPNEQYF	TGCAGTGCTCCCCCCAGGACTAGCCCCAACGAGCAGTACTTC
TRBV24-1	.	TRBJ2-5	once	CATSDTPPGHVRETQYF	TGTGCCACCAGTGACACCCCCCCAGGGCATGTGAGAGAGACCCAGTACTTC
TRBV20-1	TRBD1	TRBJ2-5	.	CSARDQGTGDETQYF	TGCAGTGCTAGAGATCAAGGGACAGGGGACGAGACCCAGTACTTC
TRBV12-3/TRBV12-4	.	TRBJ1-6	many	CASRPGGGSPLRF	TGTGCCAGCAGGCCCGGGGGGGGTTCACCCCTCCGCTTT
TRBV7-3	TRBD1	TRBJ1-3	few	CASRPTTGAAGNTIYF	TGTGCCAGCAGGCCCACAACAGGGGCCGCTGGAAACACCATATATTTT
TRBV19	TRBD1	TRBJ2-7	.	CASSPLGGQSTYEQYF	TGTGCCAGTAGTCCCCTTGGGGGACAGAGCACCTACGAGCAGTACTTC
TRBV5-1	.	TRBJ1-2	.	CASSLYQGPPYGYTF	TGCGCCAGCAGCTTGTACCAGGGGCCACCCTATGGCTACACCTTC
TRBV7-9	TRBD2	TRBJ2-7	many	CASSFLRVAGVNEQYF	TGTGCCAGCAGCTTTTTACGGGTAGCGGGAGTGAACGAGCAGTACTTC
TRBV7-9	.	TRBJ1-2	.	CASSLAVAGVRGYTF	TGTGCCAGCAGCTTAGCGGTGGCAGGGGTACGCGGCTACACCTTC
TRBV20-1	TRBD2	TRBJ2-1	.	CSASPGGARRFNEQFF	TGCAGTGCTAGCCCCGGGGGGGCCCGGAGATTCAATGAGCAGTTCTTC
TRBV12-5	.	TRBJ2-5	many	CASGLVEPQYF	TGTGCTAGTGGTTTGGTGGAGCCCCAGTACTTC
TRBV20-1	TRBD2	TRBJ2-5	.	CSARDRASGSKQETQYF	TGCAGTGCTAGAGATAGGGCTAGCGGGTCAAAACAAGAGACCCAGTACTTC
TRBV19	.	TRBJ2-1	.	CASSIYGGIYNEQFF	TGTGCCAGTAGTATTTATGGAGGGATCTACAATGAGCAGTTCTTC
TRBV7-9	.	TRBJ2-1	.	CAGSLFVRHSCNEQFF	TGTGCCGGCAGCTTATTTGTCAGGCACTCCTGCAATGAGCAGTTCTTC
TRBV11-3	.	TRBJ2-5	many	CASSLRGDQETQYF	TGTGCCAGCAGCTTAAGAGGGGACCAAGAGACCCAGTACTTC
TRBV2	TRBD1	TRBJ1-3	many	CASSRQGGGNTIYF	TGTGCCAGCAGTCGACAGGGGGGTGGAAACACCATATATTTT
TRBV19	TRBD2	TRBJ2-2	.	CASSSGLAGGPKAAGELFF	TGTGCCAGTAGTTCGGGCCTAGCGGGAGGGCCTAAGGCGGCCGGGGAGCTGTTTTTT
TRBV20-1	.	TRBJ2-7	.	CSARGDISYEQYF	TGCAGTGCTAGGGGGGACATTTCCTACGAGCAGTACTTC
TRBV5-6	.	TRBJ1-6	few	CASSVQPQDNSPLHF	TGTGCCAGCAGCGTTCAGCCGCAAGATAATTCACCCCTCCACTTT
TRBV5-1	.	TRBJ2-7	.	CASSGGTADIAYEQYF	TGCGCCAGCAGCGGGGGGACGGCGGACATAGCCTACGAGCAGTACTTC
TRBV6-5	TRBD1	TRBJ1-1	.	CASSLEDRGAFF	TGTGCCAGCAGTTTAGAGGACAGGGGAGCTTTCTTT
TRBV20-1	.	TRBJ1-2	many	CSARDRFGYGYTF	TGCAGTGCTAGAGATCGGTTTGGCTATGGCTACACCTTC
TRBV12-3/TRBV12-4	TRBD1	TRBJ1-3	.	CASSSPGTGRNTIYF	TGTGCCAGCAGCTCCCCCGGGACAGGACGAAACACCATATATTTT
TRBV7-9	.	TRBJ1-1	.	CASSSRGGTEAFF	TGTGCCAGCAGCTCCCGGGGGGGCACTGAAGCTTTCTTT
TRBV7-6	.	TRBJ1-5	few	CASSPDSLNQPQHF	TGTGCCAGCAGCCCCGACAGTCTCAATCAGCCCCAGCATTTT
TRBV25-1	.	TRBJ1-5	few	CASSEVGSNQPQHF	TGTGCCAGCAGTGAAGTAGGTAGCAATCAGCCCCAGCATTTT
TRBV7-6	TRBD2	TRBJ2-7	.	CASSTGTRGLYEQYF	TGTGCCAGCAGCACAGGGACTAGGGGTTTGTACGAGCAGTACTTC
TRBV5-1	TRBD2	TRBJ2-3	.	CASGLAAPTDTQYF	TGCGCCAGCGGCCTAGCGGCCCCCACAGATACGCAGTATTTT
TRBV20-1	.	TRBJ1-5	few	CSATTDLNQPQHF	TGCAGTGCCACGACAGACTTAAATCAGCCCCAGCATTTT
TRBV5-1	TRBD2	TRBJ2-7	many	CASSFGSGSRDEQYF	TGCGCCAGCAGCTTCGGGAGCGGGAGTAGAGACGAGCAGTACTTC
TRBV6-1	.	TRBJ2-2	many	CASSEYPGELFF	TGTGCCAGCAGTGAATATCCCGGGGAGCTGTTTTTT
TRBV20-1	.	TRBJ2-7	many	CSASPSGMGVGNEQYF	TGCAGTGCTAGTCCCTCGGGTATGGGGGTAGGTAACGAGCAGTACTTC
TRBV7-2	.	TRBJ1-5	.	CASSFAWDQPQHF	TGTGCCAGCAGCTTTGCGTGGGATCAGCCCCAGCATTTT
TRBV6-1	.	TRBJ2-1	many	CASSEPLSLARDEQFF	TGTGCCAGCAGTGAACCTTTGTCGCTAGCTAGGGATGAGCAGTTCTTC
TRBV10-3	.	TRBJ2-5	.	CAISEGAALRETQYF	TGTGCCATCAGTGAGGGTGCCGCGCTGAGGGAGACCCAGTACTTC
TRBV10-3	TRBD1	TRBJ1-6	.	CAISRGQGDSPLHF	TGTGCCATCAGCCGGGGACAGGGGGATTCACCCCTCCACTTT
TRBV7-6	.	TRBJ2-3	few	CASSWTGNTDTQYF	TGTGCCAGCAGTTGGACCGGGAACACAGATACGCAGTATTTT
TRBV20-1	.	TRBJ1-4	.	CSVRFNEKLFF	TGCAGTGTGAGATTTAATGAAAAACTGTTTTTT
TRBV10-1	TRBD2	TRBJ2-1	.	CASSELASTRDNEQFF	TGCGCCAGCAGTGAACTAGCGTCGACTAGGGACAATGAGCAGTTCTTC
TRBV7-9	TRBD2	TRBJ2-7	few	CASSPSGSVHEQYF	TGTGCCAGCAGCCCTAGCGGGAGTGTCCACGAGCAGTACTTC